This TCR beta chain was profiled in a study of identical twins. Study-level points and caveats: Invariant T cells like MAIT and iNKT could partly confound the zero-insertion analyses.

This clonotype was counted only a few times. Its cognate antigen is unknown. Template switching added a universal primer site; cDNA carried unique molecular identifiers. TCRdb re-derived calls from the 5' RACE reads in MiXCR, one entry per CDR3 protein. The profile shows some 440,000 distinct CDR3 sequences, approximately 25% of them singletons. Trimming pared 6 bases from V and 5 bases from J, leaving 19 bases between. This CDR3 comprises 15 residues. Another study also made use of these data, one on T cells expressing NK-cell markers. That paper notes: The study drew TCR beta repertoires from sorted CD3+CD56+NKG2C+, CD3+CD56+NKG2C- and CD3+CD56-NKG2C+ T cells. Topping the CD3+CD56-NKG2C+ fraction as well were these clonotypes, in a few donors.

The sample was CD4+ T cells sorted from blood. The chain uses TRBV12-3 or TRBV12-4 and TRBJ1-1, with D maybe TRBD1 (5 bases). The clonotype originates from a young woman in good health. CDR3 bases: TGTGCCAGCAGACAACAGACGGGGGGAGTGACTGAAGCTTTCTTT. Amino acids: CASRQQTGGVTEAFF.